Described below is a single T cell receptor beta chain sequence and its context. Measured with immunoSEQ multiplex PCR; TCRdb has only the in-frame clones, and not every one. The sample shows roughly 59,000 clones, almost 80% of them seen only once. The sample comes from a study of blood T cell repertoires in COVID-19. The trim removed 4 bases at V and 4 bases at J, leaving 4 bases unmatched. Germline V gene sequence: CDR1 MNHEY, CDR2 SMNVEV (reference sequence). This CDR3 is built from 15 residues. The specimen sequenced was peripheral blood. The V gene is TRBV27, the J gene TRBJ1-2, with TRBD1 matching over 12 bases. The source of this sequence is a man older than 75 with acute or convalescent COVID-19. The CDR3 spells CASSYRDRGRYGYTF. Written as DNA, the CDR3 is TGTGCCAGCAGTTACCGGGACAGGGGGCGCTATGGCTACACCTTC.